What follows describes a single TCR beta chain. Original handling: Estimation of nucleated cell counts relied on the amplification of reference gene primers. Only in-frame clones appear in the TCRdb table, and some are missing; sequencing was by immunoSEQ multiplex PCR. From that table come the V and J calls and clone size; the DNA was used to work out D and trimming. Of about 150,000 clones listed, around four fifths are singletons. This entry comes from a study of blood T cell repertoires in COVID-19. The overall study: The study drew acute and convalescent COVID-19 samples from the United States, Italy and Spain. Sources were T cells, B-cell-depleted T cells, or PBMCs; the material itself was cDNA or gDNA.

Per germline, CDR1 SGHRS and CDR2 YFSETQ. This CDR3 comprises 15 residues. Trimming cost V 2 bases and J 4 bases; bases outside gene matches: 6. This TCR came from a woman of 80 years or more with acute or convalescent COVID-19. Sequenced material: peripheral blood. The chain uses TRBV5-1 and TRBJ1-1, with 9 bases that match TRBD1. Here the CDR3 reads CASSFGTGSGTEAFF. The CDR3, as DNA: TGCGCCAGCAGCTTTGGGACAGGGAGCGGCACTGAAGCTTTCTTT.